This entry lists 30 T cell receptor beta chains sequenced from one sample in a study of T-cell memory formation after mild COVID-19. One entry per CDR3 protein results from TCRdb running MiXCR on the 5' RACE reads. The top ten hold approximately 24% of the sample, which has some 150,000 distinct CDR3 sequences, around 27% seen once. What was sequenced was PBMCs or a T cell subset sorted from them (not recorded which). The receptors originated from an adult woman who had mild COVID-19 (a few samples of this study predate the infection). Cell type and time point are not known.

This clonotype has just a few counts. V gene TRBV7-9 combines with J gene TRBJ1-2, with a possible D match to TRBD1 (5 bases). CDR3 length: 16 residues. Between the trimmed V and J ends, which lost 3 bases and 0 bases, there was a span of 14 bases. CDR1 is SEHNR and CDR2 is FQNEAQ in the germline V gene (reference sequence). The CDR3 is CASSLIVREANYGYTF. In DNA form, the CDR3 reads TGTGCCAGCAGCTTGATCGTCAGGGAAGCTAACTATGGCTACACCTTC. The whole variable domain, filled in from reference TRBV7-9 and TRBJ1-2, reads DTGVSQNPRHKITKRGQNVTFRCDPISEHNRLYWYRQTLGQGPEFLTYFQNEAQLEKSRLLSDRFSAERPKGSFSTLEIQRTEQGDSAMYLCASSLIVREANYGYTFGSGTRLTVV.

Many counts were recorded for this clonotype. The genes are TRBV5-1 and TRBJ1-1; unclear D gene. The CDR3 consists of 12 residues. V was clipped by 3 bases and J by 6 bases, with 9 bases between them. CDR1 SGHRS and CDR2 YFSETQ come from the germline V gene. CDR3 sequence reads: CASSWAGAEAFF. CDR3 nucleotide sequence: TGCGCCAGCAGCTGGGCAGGCGCTGAAGCTTTCTTT.

The J gene is TRBJ1-2, the V gene TRBV24-1; a possible D gene is TRBD1 (6 bases). Germline CDR1 is KGHDR and CDR2 is SFDVKD. V lost 5 bases and J lost 2, with 11 bases in between. The CDR3 length is 14 residues. CDR3 amino acids: CATSGVDSNYGYTF. The CDR3 bases are TGTGCCACCAGTGGCGTGGACAGCAACTATGGCTACACCTTC.

The V gene is TRBV7-2, the J gene TRBJ1-1; 9 bases line up with TRBD1. The germline V gene has CDR1 SGHTA and CDR2 FQGNSA. This CDR3 is 15 amino acids long. The V and J ends lost 4 bases and 3 bases, in that order; junction bases with no gene match: 6. CDR3: CASSYWTGVDTEAFF. The CDR3 DNA follows: TGTGCCAGCAGCTACTGGACAGGGGTGGACACTGAAGCTTTCTTT.

The rearrangement uses TRBV5-6 and TRBJ2-5; 12 bases map to TRBD2. CDR3 length equals 18 residues. J lost 5 bases, V lost 3 bases, and 14 bases had no gene match. Germline CDR1 SGHDT, CDR2 YYEEEE. CDR3: CASSSSRLAGGPGETQYF. The CDR3 DNA reads as TGTGCCAGCAGCTCTAGCCGGCTAGCGGGGGGGCCAGGGGAGACCCAGTACTTC.

This clonotype was detected only a few times. V gene TRBV11-2 combines with J gene TRBJ2-1; 11 bases map to TRBD2. The germline V gene encodes CDR1 SGHAT and CDR2 FQNNGV. J was trimmed by 4 bases and V by 5 bases; bases with no gene match: 4. The CDR3 runs to 15 residues. CDR3 sequence: CASSAGLADYNEQFF. The DNA of the CDR3 is TGTGCCAGCAGCGCGGGACTAGCGGATTACAATGAGCAGTTCTTC.

The genes are TRBV7-8 and TRBJ1-5, with 9 positions matching TRBD1. The V gene end was trimmed by 1 base and the J gene end by 0 bases; junction bases not matched to a gene: 10. Germline CDR1 reads SGHVS; CDR2 reads FQNEAQ. The CDR3 runs to 19 residues. CDR3 protein: CASSLDRTGAVNSNQPQHF. CDR3 nucleotides: TGTGCCAGCAGCTTAGATAGGACAGGGGCTGTTAATAGCAATCAGCCCCAGCATTTT.

This clonotype turned up a few times. The chain is built from TRBV5-1 and TRBJ1-2, with unresolved D. The germline gives CDR1 SGHRS, CDR2 YFSETQ. The CDR3 is made up of 15 amino acids. V lost 0 bases, J lost 3 bases, and 12 bases lay in between. The CDR3 sequence: CASSLEILGDYGYTF. The CDR3 DNA reads TGCGCCAGCAGCTTGGAAATCCTAGGTGACTATGGCTACACCTTC.

In this sample, this clonotype turned up many times. The rearrangement joins TRBV7-9 to TRBJ2-1; possibly TRBD2 for D (5 bases). Trimming removed 3 bases from V and 6 bases from J, with 6 bases in between. This CDR3 is built from 12 residues. CDR1 is SEHNR, CDR2 FQNEAQ, per germline (reference sequence). CDR3 sequence reads: CASSLEVNEQFF. Written as DNA, the CDR3 is TGTGCCAGCAGCTTGGAGGTCAATGAGCAGTTCTTC.

V and J are TRBV27 and TRBJ2-5, with 12 bases lining up with TRBD2. The ends lost 8 bases at V and 5 bases at J; junction bases unmatched: 9. From germline, CDR1 is MNHEY and CDR2 SMNVEV (reference sequence). The length of the CDR3 is 15 residues. CDR3 residues: CASRLAGGPKETQYF. The DNA for the CDR3 is TGTGCCAGCCGCCTAGCGGGGGGGCCGAAGGAGACCCAGTACTTC.

V usage is TRBV24-1 and J usage is TRBJ2-2, with D perhaps TRBD2 (6 bases). Germline lookup yields CDR1 KGHDR and CDR2 SFDVKD. V lost 2 bases and J 2 bases, leaving 14 bases between the germline ends. The CDR3 has 17 residues. The CDR3 protein is CATSDSRWRENTGELFF. CDR3 sequence (DNA): TGTGCCACCAGTGATTCCCGGTGGAGGGAAAACACCGGGGAGCTGTTTTTT.

This clonotype appeared a few times. The chain recombines TRBV12-3 or TRBV12-4 with TRBJ2-5, with a tentative D call TRBD1 (5 bases). Trimming took 1 base from V and 1 from J, leaving 7 bases between them. This CDR3 is 14 amino acids long. CDR3 loop: CASSLGTLQETQYF. The DNA for the CDR3 is TGTGCCAGCAGTTTAGGGACACTCCAAGAGACCCAGTACTTC.

J is TRBJ2-4 and V is TRBV2; D unresolved. This CDR3 is 15 amino acids long. V was trimmed by 8 bases and J by 6 bases, leaving 20 bases between them. Germline assignment: CDR1 SNHLY and CDR2 FYNNEI. CDR3: CASLEPWEPGNIQYF. In DNA form, the CDR3 reads TGTGCCAGCCTTGAGCCCTGGGAACCTGGAAACATTCAGTACTTC.

The chain joins TRBV20-1 to TRBJ2-5; possible D gene TRBD1, 5 bases. This CDR3 contains 14 residues. Trimming took off 1 base at V and 4 bases at J, with 13 bases between the two ends. CDR1 and CDR2 from the germline V gene are DFQATT and SNEGSKA (reference sequence). CDR3 sequence reads: CSARAVGAGETQYF. CDR3 in DNA: TGCAGTGCTAGAGCAGTAGGGGCTGGAGAGACCCAGTACTTC.

On this clonotype itself: At one end, the junction sequence differs from germline, possibly due to a read error. This sequence joins TRBV5-1 and TRBJ1-5; possibly TRBD1 for D (5 bases). CDR1 SGHRS and CDR2 YFSETQ come from the germline V gene. This CDR3 comprises 12 residues. This CDR3 is CASSLGHQPQHF. The CDR3 nucleotides are TGTGCCAGCAGCCTGGGGCATCAGCCCCAGCATTTT.

The chain combines TRBV7-9 with TRBJ1-2, with 8 bases fitting TRBD1. The CDR3 sequence is 16 residues long. The V gene end was trimmed by 4 bases and the J gene end by 1 base; junction bases not matched to a gene: 8. Germline values: CDR1 SEHNR, CDR2 FQNEAQ (reference sequence). This CDR3 is CASSSSTGEDNYGYTF. The CDR3 coding sequence is TGTGCCAGCAGCTCCTCGACAGGGGAGGATAACTATGGCTACACCTTC.

This clonotype was observed a few times. The chain carries TRBV6-2 or TRBV6-3 and TRBJ2-7; 12 bases agree with TRBD2. Germline CDR1 reads MNHEY; CDR2 reads SVGEGT. This CDR3 comprises 16 residues. Trimming took 2 bases from V and 0 from J; bases not matched to a gene: 2. CDR3 loop: CASSYGTSGRSYEQYF. Here the CDR3 DNA reads TGTGCCAGCAGTTACGGGACTAGCGGGCGCTCCTACGAGCAGTACTTC.

V and J are TRBV7-8 and TRBJ1-1; D call uncertain. Looked up from germline, CDR1 is SGHVS and CDR2 is FQNEAQ. The CDR3 extends over 12 amino acids. The V and J ends lost 1 base and 8 bases respectively, with 8 bases between them. CDR3 protein: CASSLGSREAFF. CDR3 DNA: TGTGCCAGCAGCTTAGGGTCGAGGGAAGCTTTCTTT.

The chain joins TRBV24-1 to TRBJ1-5; 7 nucleotides line up with TRBD1. Trimming cost V 7 bases and J 6 bases; bases outside gene matches: 5. This CDR3 region has 13 residues. Germline V lookup: CDR1 KGHDR, CDR2 SFDVKD. CDR3 nucleotide sequence: TGTGCCACCAGCGACAGGGATTTTCAGCCCCAGCATTTT. This codes for CATSDRDFQPQHF.

This clonotype has only one observation. J is TRBJ1-3 and V is TRBV27; TRBD1 is a possible D gene (5 bases). There are 15 residues in the CDR3. Trimming cost V 5 bases and J 6 bases, with 17 bases left between them. The V gene's germline CDR1 is MNHEY and CDR2 SMNVEV (reference sequence). In DNA, the CDR3 is TGTGCCAGCAGTGGTCTGGGGACGCCCGAAAACACCATATATTTT. As protein: CASSGLGTPENTIYF.

The J gene is TRBJ2-1, the V gene TRBV21-1; the table names TRBD2, a call not compared with the DNA. TRBV21-1 is assigned pseudogene status. The CDR3 extends over 15 amino acids. The CDR3 reads CASSKASGRAYEQFF. The CDR3 DNA is TGTGCCAGCAGCAAAGCTAGCGGGAGGGCCTATGAGCAGTTCTTC.

There are many counts of this clonotype. The V call is TRBV12-3 or TRBV12-4, the J call TRBJ2-3, with D perhaps TRBD1 (6 bases). Trimming stripped 3 bases from V and 1 base from J, with 14 bases between. The CDR3 is 16 residues long. This CDR3 is CASSFEGVSRTDTQYF. Written as DNA, the CDR3 is TGTGCCAGCAGTTTTGAGGGGGTGTCGCGCACAGATACGCAGTATTTT.

This clonotype was seen a single time. The V call is TRBV19, the J call TRBJ2-1; 11 nucleotides align to TRBD2. Germline loops: CDR1 LNHDA, CDR2 SQIVND (reference sequence). The ends lost 7 bases at V and 9 bases at J; junction bases unmatched: 11. The CDR3 is made up of 15 amino acids. The CDR3 bases are TGTGCCAGTACCGCGACTAGCGGGGATCCCGCTGAGCAGTTCTTC. It translates to CASTATSGDPAEQFF.

This clonotype was counted a few times. Here the CDR3 DNA reads TGTGCCACCAGCAGGTCGGGGGGGGCAAACGAGCAGTACTTC. This gives the protein CATSRSGGANEQYF. The V call is TRBV15, the J call TRBJ2-7, with 8 bases aligning to TRBD2. J lost 5 bases, V lost 3 bases, and 6 bases had no gene match. CDR1 and CDR2 from the germline V gene are LNHNV and YYDKDF (reference sequence). The CDR3 has 14 residues.

This rearrangement joins TRBV27 to TRBJ2-5, with TRBD2 matching over 7 bases. There are 14 residues in the CDR3. The J segment lost 5 bases and the V segment lost 8 bases, leaving 11 bases of the junction unmatched. The germline gives CDR1 MNHEY, CDR2 SMNVEV (reference sequence). The CDR3 reads CASASLGGWETQYF. The CDR3 coding sequence is TGTGCCAGCGCTTCCCTCGGGGGGTGGGAGACCCAGTACTTC.

This clonotype has only a few counts. This sequence joins TRBV11-3 and TRBJ2-1; TRBD2 matches at 10 bases. The CDR3 runs to 16 residues. Per the germline V gene, CDR1 is SGHNT and CDR2 is YENEEA. J lost 7 bases, V lost 0 bases, and 6 bases had no gene match. The CDR3 coding sequence is TGTGCCAGCAGCTTAGATCACAGCGGGGGGGCGAATGAGCAGTTCTTC. The encoded protein is CASSLDHSGGANEQFF.

This clonotype showed up just a few times. This rearrangement joins TRBV7-8 to TRBJ2-1, with a weak D call TRBD2 (5 bases). Germline V gives CDR1 SGHVS, CDR2 FQNEAQ. Trimming took off 3 bases at V and 8 bases at J, with 23 bases between the two ends. The CDR3 has 17 amino acids. CDR3 protein: CASSFPPGGYLWYEQFF. CDR3 DNA sequence: TGTGCCAGCAGCTTCCCTCCAGGAGGCTATCTCTGGTATGAGCAGTTCTTC.

The rearrangement uses TRBV6-6 and TRBJ2-7; D gene ambiguous. The CDR3 is 13 residues long. Trimming removed 5 bases at V and 3 bases at J, with 11 bases between. Germline lookup yields CDR1 MNHNY and CDR2 SVGAGI (reference sequence). The DNA for the CDR3 is TGTGCCAGCAGTGAAGGCCAGATCTACGAGCAGTACTTC. Its translation: CASSEGQIYEQYF.

This rearrangement joins TRBV30 to TRBJ2-1; perhaps TRBD1 as D (6 bases). Trimming pared 1 base from V and 8 bases from J, leaving 15 bases between. The CDR3 is made up of 14 amino acids. CDR1 is GTSNPN and CDR2 is SVGIG in the germline V gene (reference sequence). The DNA for the CDR3 is TGTGCCTGGAGTGGGACAGACCGTATGGATGAGCAGTTCTTC. It translates to CAWSGTDRMDEQFF. The full variable domain, in which reference TRBV30 and TRBJ2-1 provide the parts outside the CDR3, is SQTIHQWPATLVQPVGSPLSLECTVEGTSNPNLYWYRQAAGRGLQLLFYSVGIGQISSEVPQNLSASRPQDRQFILSSKKLLLSDSGFYLCAWSGTDRMDEQFFGPGTRLTVL.

The rearrangement uses TRBV7-9 and TRBJ1-5; TRBD1 agrees at 7 bases. The V segment lost 5 bases and the J segment 16 bases; nucleotides outside the gene matches: 14. The CDR3 extends over 13 amino acids. Germline values: CDR1 SEHNR, CDR2 FQNEAQ (reference sequence). The CDR3 loop is CASSPTGAEPQHF. The CDR3, as DNA: TGTGCCAGCAGCCCCACAGGGGCGGAGCCGCAACATTTT. The entire variable domain, with the rest obtained from reference TRBV7-9 and TRBJ1-5, is as follows: DTGVSQNPRHKITKRGQNVTFRCDPISEHNRLYWYRQTLGQGPEFLTYFQNEAQLEKSRLLSDRFSAERPKGSFSTLEIQRTEQGDSAMYLCASSPTGAEPQHFGDGTRLSIL.